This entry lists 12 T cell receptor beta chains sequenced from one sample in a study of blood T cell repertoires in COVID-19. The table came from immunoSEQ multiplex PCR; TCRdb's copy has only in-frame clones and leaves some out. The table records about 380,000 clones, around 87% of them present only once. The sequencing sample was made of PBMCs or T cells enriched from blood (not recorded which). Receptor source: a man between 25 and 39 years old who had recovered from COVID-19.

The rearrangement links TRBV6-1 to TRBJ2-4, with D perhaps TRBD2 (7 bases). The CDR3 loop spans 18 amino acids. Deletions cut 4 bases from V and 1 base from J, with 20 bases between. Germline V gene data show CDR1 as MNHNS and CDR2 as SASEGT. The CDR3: CASSVLGGGVVAKNIQYF. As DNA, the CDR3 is TGTGCCAGCAGTGTCTTAGGAGGGGGGGTAGTGGCCAAAAACATTCAGTACTTC.

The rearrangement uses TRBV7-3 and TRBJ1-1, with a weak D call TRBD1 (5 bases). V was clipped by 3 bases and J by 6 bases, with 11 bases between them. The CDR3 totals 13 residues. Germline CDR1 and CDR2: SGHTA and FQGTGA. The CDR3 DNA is TGTGCCAGCAGCTTTCAGGGTATCGCTGAAGCTTTCTTT. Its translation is CASSFQGIAEAFF.

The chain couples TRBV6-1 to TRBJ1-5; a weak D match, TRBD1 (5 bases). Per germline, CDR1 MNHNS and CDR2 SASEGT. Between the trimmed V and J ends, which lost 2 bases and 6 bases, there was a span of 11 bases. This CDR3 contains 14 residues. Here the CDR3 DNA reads TGTGCCAGCAGTGAAATGGTGGGGGGTCAGCCCCAGCATTTT. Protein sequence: CASSEMVGGQPQHF.

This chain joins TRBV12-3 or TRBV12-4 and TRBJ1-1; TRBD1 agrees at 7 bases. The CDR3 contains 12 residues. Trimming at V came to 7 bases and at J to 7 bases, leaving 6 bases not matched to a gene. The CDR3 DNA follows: TGTGCCAGCACTTCCGGGACAGATGAAGCTTTCTTT. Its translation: CASTSGTDEAFF.

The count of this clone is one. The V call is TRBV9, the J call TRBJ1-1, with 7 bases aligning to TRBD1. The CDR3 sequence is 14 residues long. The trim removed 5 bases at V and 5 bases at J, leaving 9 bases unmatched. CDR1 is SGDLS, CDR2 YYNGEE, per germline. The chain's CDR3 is CASSEGTALTEAFF. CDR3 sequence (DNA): TGTGCCAGCAGTGAGGGGACAGCCCTGACTGAAGCTTTCTTT.

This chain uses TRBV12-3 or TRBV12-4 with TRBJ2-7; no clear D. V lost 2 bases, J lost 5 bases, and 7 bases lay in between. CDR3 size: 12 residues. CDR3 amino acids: CASSLWLHEQYF. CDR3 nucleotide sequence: TGTGCCAGCAGTTTATGGCTCCACGAGCAGTACTTC.

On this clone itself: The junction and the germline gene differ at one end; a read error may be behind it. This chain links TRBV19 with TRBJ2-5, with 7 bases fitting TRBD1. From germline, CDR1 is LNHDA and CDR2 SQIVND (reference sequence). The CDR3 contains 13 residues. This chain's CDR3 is CASSISPYRGPDF. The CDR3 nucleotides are TGTGCCAGTAGTATATCACCCTACAGGGGCCCGGACTTC.

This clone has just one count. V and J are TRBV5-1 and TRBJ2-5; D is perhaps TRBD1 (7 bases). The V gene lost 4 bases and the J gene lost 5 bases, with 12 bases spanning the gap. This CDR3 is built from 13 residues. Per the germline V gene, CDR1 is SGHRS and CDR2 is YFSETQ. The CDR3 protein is CASSGGGRETQYF. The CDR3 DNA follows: TGCGCCAGCAGCGGAGGGGGCAGGGAGACCCAGTACTTC.

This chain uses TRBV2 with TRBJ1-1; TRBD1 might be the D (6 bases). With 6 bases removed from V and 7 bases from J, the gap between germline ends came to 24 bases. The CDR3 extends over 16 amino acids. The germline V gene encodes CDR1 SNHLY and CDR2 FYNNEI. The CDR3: CASSPSVTGGRSEAFF. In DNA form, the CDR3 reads TGTGCCAGCAGCCCCTCCGTGACAGGCGGAAGAAGTGAAGCTTTCTTT.

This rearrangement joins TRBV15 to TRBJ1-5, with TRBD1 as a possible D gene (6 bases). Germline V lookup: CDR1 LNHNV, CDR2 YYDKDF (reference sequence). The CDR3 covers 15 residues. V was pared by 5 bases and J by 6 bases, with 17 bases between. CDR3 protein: CATSWGGQGFQPQHF. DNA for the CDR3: TGTGCCACCAGCTGGGGGGGGCAGGGGTTTCAGCCCCAGCATTTT.

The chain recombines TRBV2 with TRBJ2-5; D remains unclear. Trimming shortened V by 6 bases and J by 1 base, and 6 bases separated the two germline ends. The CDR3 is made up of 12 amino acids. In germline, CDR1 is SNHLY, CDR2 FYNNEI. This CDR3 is CASSYSQETQYF. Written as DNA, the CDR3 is TGTGCCAGCAGCTACAGCCAAGAGACCCAGTACTTC.

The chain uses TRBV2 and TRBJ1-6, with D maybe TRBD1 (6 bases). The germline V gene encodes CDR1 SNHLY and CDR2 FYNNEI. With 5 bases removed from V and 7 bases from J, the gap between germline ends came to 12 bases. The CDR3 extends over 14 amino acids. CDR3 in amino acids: CASSRGARNSPLHF. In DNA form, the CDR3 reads TGTGCCAGCAGTCGGGGGGCGCGGAATTCACCCCTCCACTTT. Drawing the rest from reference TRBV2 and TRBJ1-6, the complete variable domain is EPEVTQTPSHQVTQMGQEVILRCVPISNHLYFYWYRQILGQKVEFLVSFYNNEISEKSEIFDDQFSVERPDGSNFTLKIRSTKLEDSAMYFCASSRGARNSPLHFGNGTRLTVT.